This paragraph covers one T cell receptor (beta chain) sequence. V trimming: 8 bases; J trimming: 2 bases; junction bases outside the gene matches: 13. CDR1 MDHEN and CDR2 SYDVKM come from the germline V gene. This CDR3 is built from 17 residues. The sample is drawn from a study of shared clonotypes between healthy human individuals. The assay was run at deep level. Clones were read by immunoSEQ multiplex PCR, and TCRdb kept only the in-frame ones, dropping some. Of 600,000 or so clones in the sample, roughly 98% are singletons; the top ten hold less than 0.35%. As defined, naive CD8 cells were CD45RO-negative and positively selected for CCR7, with terminally differentiated effector memory CD45RA+ cells excluded.

The clonotype originates from a young man in good health. The source material was naive CD8+ T cells sorted from blood. V is TRBV28 and J is TRBJ2-3, with 10 bases matching TRBD2. CDR3 in amino acids: CASRRWAAGGITDTQYF. DNA of the CDR3: TGTGCCAGCCGGCGGTGGGCAGCGGGAGGGATCACAGATACGCAGTATTTT.